This is a list of T cell receptor beta chains from one sample in a study of T cell changes during pregnancy in multiple sclerosis. The table came from immunoSEQ multiplex PCR; TCRdb's copy has only in-frame clones and leaves some out. In the table there are about 22,000 clones, around 90% of which are singletons. The sequenced sample was CD4+ T cells from peripheral blood mononuclear cells, obtained in the second trimester of pregnancy. All receptors derive from a female donor in good health, enrolled as a control in a pregnancy study. Each CDR3 is given with its conserved first and last residue. Each record gives: V gene, clone size, D gene, J gene, CDR3 DNA, CDR3 protein. A D gene is named only where the DNA matches it firmly. Expanded clones are given a class, and other clones once, few, many or no size at all.

TRBV6-6	.	.	TRBJ2-1	TGTGCCAGCAGCCTTACTATCTCTGAGCAGTTCTTC	CASSLTISEQFF
TRBV18	few	.	TRBJ1-1	TGTGCCAGCTCACCAGGAGAGAACACTGAAGCTTTCTTT	CASSPGENTEAFF
TRBV19	once	TRBD1	TRBJ1-5	TGTGCCAGTAGTCAGACAGGGGCGCGTCAGCCCCAGCATTTT	CASSQTGARQPQHF
TRBV6-5	.	TRBD1	TRBJ1-4	TGTGCCAGCAGTCATCGGGGACAGGCTTATGAAAAACTGTTTTTT	CASSHRGQAYEKLFF
TRBV7-8	.	.	TRBJ2-1	TGTGCCAGCAGCCCGATGGAGTACAATGAGCAGTTCTTC	CASSPMEYNEQFF
TRBV7-2	once	TRBD1	TRBJ2-1	TGTGCCAGCAGCTTTGGGACAGACTACAATGAGCAGTTCTTC	CASSFGTDYNEQFF
TRBV6-6	.	.	TRBJ1-2	TGTGCCAGCAGTATACTAGACAGGTACCCCTATGGCTACACCTTC	CASSILDRYPYGYTF
TRBV15	.	TRBD1	TRBJ1-6	TGTGCCACCAGCAAGGGACAGAAATTTAACTCCTATAATTCACCCCTCCACTTT	CATSKGQKFNSYNSPLHF
TRBV28	.	.	TRBJ2-2	TGTGCCAGCACCCTACTTGGACAGGGAGGGCCCGGGGAGCTGTTTTTT	CASTLLGQGGPGELFF
TRBV9	.	.	TRBJ2-2	TGTGCCAGCAGCCCCCGTGGCGGGGGCTTCCCCGGGGAGCTGTTTTTT	CASSPRGGGFPGELFF
TRBV18	once	TRBD1	TRBJ2-7	TGTGCCAGCTCCAGATACCGGGACAGGCTCTACGAGCAGTACTTC	CASSRYRDRLYEQYF
TRBV29-1	medium-sized	.	TRBJ2-3	TGCAGCGTTGTAGACGGCGGGACAGATACGCAGTATTTT	CSVVDGGTDTQYF
TRBV28	.	.	TRBJ2-3	TGTGCCAGCAGTCGTTCAGATACGCAGTATTTT	CASSRSDTQYF
TRBV7-2	.	TRBD1	TRBJ1-5	TGTGCCAGCAGCCGGGACAGGCTTTATAGCAATCAGCCCCAGCATTTT	CASSRDRLYSNQPQHF
TRBV4-2	.	.	TRBJ2-2	TGTGCCAGCAGCCAAGATCCGAGGCGACTGGTGAACACCGGGGAGCTGTTTTTT	CASSQDPRRLVNTGELFF
TRBV29-1	.	TRBD1	TRBJ1-3	TGCAGCGTTGAGGGGGGACAGGGTGTCGGGAACACCATATATTTT	CSVEGGQGVGNTIYF
TRBV19	.	.	TRBJ1-5	TGTGCCAGTAGTATAAACAGGTGGACTCAGCCCCAGCATTTT	CASSINRWTQPQHF
TRBV5-6	.	TRBD1	TRBJ2-3	TGTGCCAGCAGCCGGTCCGGGACAGGAAGCACAGATACGCAGTATTTT	CASSRSGTGSTDTQYF
TRBV5-6	.	.	TRBJ2-4	TGTGCCAGCAAACCGTTCTTGGGCAGGGTAAACAAAAACATTCAGTACTTC	CASKPFLGRVNKNIQYF
TRBV10-3	.	.	TRBJ2-1	TGTGCCATCAGTGAAGGAGGGAGCTCCTACAATGAGCAGTTCTTC	CAISEGGSSYNEQFF
TRBV5-1	few	.	TRBJ2-3	TGCGCCAGCAGTTCGGCGGTTACTAGCACAGATACGCAGTATTTT	CASSSAVTSTDTQYF
TRBV7-9	.	.	TRBJ1-2	TGTGCCAGCAGTCGACAGAACTATGGCTACACCTTC	CASSRQNYGYTF
TRBV9	.	.	TRBJ1-2	TGTGCCAGCAGCCTAGGTGGGGGGATAGACTATGGCTACACCTTC	CASSLGGGIDYGYTF
TRBV25-1	.	.	TRBJ1-6	TGTGCCAGCAGCGCTTCCACAGCTGTTAATTCACCCCTCCACTTT	CASSASTAVNSPLHF
TRBV6-1	.	TRBD1	TRBJ2-5	TGTGCCAGCAGTGAACGAGGGGGCGTAGAGACCCAGTACTTC	CASSERGGVETQYF
TRBV5-8	.	.	TRBJ1-5	TGTGCCAGCAGCTTGGACAGGGTAAATCAGCCCCAGCATTTT	CASSLDRVNQPQHF
TRBV18	.	TRBD1	TRBJ2-1	TGTGCCAGCTCCCTGGACAGGGACTCCTACAATGAGCAGTTCTTC	CASSLDRDSYNEQFF
TRBV7-2	.	.	TRBJ2-5	TGTGCCAGCAGCCCCCAGGAGACCCAGTACTTC	CASSPQETQYF
TRBV6-1	.	.	TRBJ1-1	TGTGCCAGCAGTGACCCGACAGTCACTGAAGCTTTCTTT	CASSDPTVTEAFF
TRBV18	.	.	TRBJ1-3	TGTGCCAGCTCACCAACCGGGACAACCAGCTCTGGAAACACCATATATTTT	CASSPTGTTSSGNTIYF
TRBV5-3	.	TRBD1	TRBJ1-2	TGTGCCAGAAGCTACGGCCGGGACAGGGATAACTATGGCTACACCTTC	CARSYGRDRDNYGYTF
TRBV19	.	TRBD2	TRBJ2-2	TGTGCCAGTAATACCCCCGGGGGGGACACCGGGGAGCTGTTTTTT	CASNTPGGDTGELFF
TRBV6-1	.	.	TRBJ1-5	TGTGCCAGCACCGGACACCTTAGCAATCAGCCCCAGCATTTT	CASTGHLSNQPQHF
TRBV2	.	.	TRBJ2-7	TGTGCCAGCAGTGGATTTAGGGGCCCGTACGAGCAGTACTTC	CASSGFRGPYEQYF
TRBV5-8	.	.	TRBJ2-5	TGTGCCAGCAGCTTGGTCCGGGCAGGGCAGGAGACCCAGTACTTC	CASSLVRAGQETQYF
TRBV5-1	.	TRBD1	TRBJ2-1	TGCGCCAGCAGCTTGCAGGGGGCTTACAATGAGCAGTTCTTC	CASSLQGAYNEQFF
TRBV27	once	.	TRBJ1-6	TGTGCCAGTCGGAGCTCCTATAATTCACCCCTCCACTTT	CASRSSYNSPLHF
TRBV7-8	once	.	TRBJ2-1	TGTGCCAGCAGCTCCTACAGGGCCGTTGGGTACAATGAGCAGTTCTTC	CASSSYRAVGYNEQFF
TRBV5-1	.	.	TRBJ1-1	TGCGCCAGCAGCTCCGACGGGGGGACTGAAGCTTTCTTT	CASSSDGGTEAFF